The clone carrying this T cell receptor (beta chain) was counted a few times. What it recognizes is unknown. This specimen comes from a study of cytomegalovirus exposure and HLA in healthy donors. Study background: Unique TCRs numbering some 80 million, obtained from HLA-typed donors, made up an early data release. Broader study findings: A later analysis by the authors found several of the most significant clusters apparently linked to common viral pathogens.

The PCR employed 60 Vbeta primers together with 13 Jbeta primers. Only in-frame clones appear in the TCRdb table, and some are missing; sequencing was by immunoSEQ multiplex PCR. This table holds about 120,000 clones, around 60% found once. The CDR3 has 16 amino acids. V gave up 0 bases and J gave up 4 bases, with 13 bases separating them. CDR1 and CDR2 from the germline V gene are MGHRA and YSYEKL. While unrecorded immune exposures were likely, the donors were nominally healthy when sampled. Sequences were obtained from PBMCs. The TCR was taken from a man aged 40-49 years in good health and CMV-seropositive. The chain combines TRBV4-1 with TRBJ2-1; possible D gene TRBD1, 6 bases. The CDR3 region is CASSQDRQAVYNEQFF. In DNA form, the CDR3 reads TGCGCCAGCAGCCAAGATCGACAGGCGGTATACAATGAGCAGTTCTTC.